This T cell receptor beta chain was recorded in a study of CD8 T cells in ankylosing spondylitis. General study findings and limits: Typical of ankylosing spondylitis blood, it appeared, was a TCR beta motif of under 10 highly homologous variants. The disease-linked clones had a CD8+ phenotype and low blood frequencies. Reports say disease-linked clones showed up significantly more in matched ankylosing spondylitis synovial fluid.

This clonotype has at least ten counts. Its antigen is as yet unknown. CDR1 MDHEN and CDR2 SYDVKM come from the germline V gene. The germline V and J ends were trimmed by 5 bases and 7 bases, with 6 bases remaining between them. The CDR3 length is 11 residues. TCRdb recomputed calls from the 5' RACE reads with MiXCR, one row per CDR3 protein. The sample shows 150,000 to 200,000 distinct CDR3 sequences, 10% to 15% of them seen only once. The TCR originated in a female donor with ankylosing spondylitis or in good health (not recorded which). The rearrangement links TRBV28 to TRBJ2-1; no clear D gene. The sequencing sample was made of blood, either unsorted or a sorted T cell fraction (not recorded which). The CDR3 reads CASSEFNEQFF. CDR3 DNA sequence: TGTGCCAGCAGTGAATTTAATGAGCAGTTCTTC. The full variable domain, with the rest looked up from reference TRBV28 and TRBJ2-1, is DVKVTQSSRYLVKRTGEKVFLECVQDMDHENMFWYRQDPGLGLRLIYFSYDVKMKEKGDIPEGYSVSREKKERFSLILESASTNQTSMYLCASSEFNEQFFGPGTRLTVL.